This TCR beta chain came from a study of cytomegalovirus exposure and HLA in healthy donors. V was pared by 8 bases and J by 13 bases, with 14 bases between. Germline loops: CDR1 MNHNS, CDR2 SASEGT. This CDR3 has 10 residues. Researchers ran the PCR with 60 Vbeta and 13 Jbeta primers. Generated by immunoSEQ multiplex PCR, the TCRdb table keeps only in-frame clones and is missing some. The repertoire shows under 150,000 clones; the top ten hold about 1.6%. The sequence was collected from a woman aged 35 to 49 in good health and CMV-seronegative. Sample: PBMCs. J is TRBJ1-2 and V is TRBV6-1, with D possibly TRBD1 on 6 matching bases. The CDR3 protein is CASFEEDSTF. In DNA form, the CDR3 reads TGTGCCAGCTTTGAGGAGGACAGCACCTTC.